This T cell receptor (beta chain) is drawn from a study of cytomegalovirus exposure and HLA in healthy donors. Vbeta (60) and Jbeta (13) primers were used in the PCR. Generated by immunoSEQ multiplex PCR, the TCRdb table keeps only in-frame clones and is missing some. The sample records 110,000 to 150,000 clones, 75% to 80% being singletons. J lost 0 bases, V lost 0 bases, and 9 bases had no gene match. The germline V gene has CDR1 SGHVS and CDR2 FQNEAQ. The CDR3 totals 18 residues. This clone occurred once. The TCR comes from a woman younger than 45 in good health and CMV-seronegative. The sequenced sample was PBMCs. The rearrangement uses TRBV7-8 and TRBJ1-1; 8 nucleotides match TRBD1. This chain's CDR3 is CASSLARQGIPLNTEAFF. As DNA, the CDR3 is TGTGCCAGCAGCTTAGCCCGACAGGGGATACCCCTGAACACTGAAGCTTTCTTT.